Sequencing of this TCR beta chain was carried out in a study of breast tumors, draining lymph nodes, adjacent tissues. The study, taken as a whole, reports: Findings are consistent with lymph node origin and intratumoral expansion of most tumor T cells. Luminal-like breast cancer showed significantly greater tumor-nontumor repertoire similarity than basal-like breast cancer did. Tumors had less TCR diversity than lymph nodes, more than nontumor tissue.

Axillary draining lymph nodes of breast cancer patients supplied the node samples. This clonotype was recorded at least ten times. The target antigen is unknown. TCRdb fed the multiplex PCR reads into MiXCR, producing one record per CDR3 protein. The sample carries fewer than 200,000 distinct CDR3 sequences, 25% to 40% recorded once. The receptor was isolated from a female donor with breast cancer. Some clones in this sample may be carry-over from other donors' samples. The material sequenced was axillary lymph node tissue.

CDR3 nucleotide sequence: TGTGCCACCAGCAGCCGACAGGCCTATAATTCACCCCTCCACTTT. It is translated as CATSSRQAYNSPLHF. The chain couples TRBV15 to TRBJ1-6, with D maybe TRBD1 (6 bases). CDR3 length: 15 amino acids. Germline V CDR1 and CDR2: LNHNV, YYDKDF (reference sequence). Deletions cut 3 bases from V and 2 bases from J, with 8 bases between.